Shown below are 18 T cell receptor beta chains from a single sample sequenced in a study of cytomegalovirus exposure and HLA in healthy donors. Use of 60 Vbeta and 13 Jbeta primers characterized the PCR. The repertoire was sequenced with immunoSEQ multiplex PCR; TCRdb's copy has only in-frame clones and lacks some. The repertoire includes 55,000 to 70,000 clones, under 80% of them detected once, and 5% to 6.5% sits in the top ten. Sequenced material: PBMCs. Receptors originate from a woman aged 25 to 39 in good health and CMV-seronegative.

The sample holds a few counts of this clone. The genes are TRBV10-3 and TRBJ1-2; TRBD1 matches at 7 bases. The CDR3 consists of 14 residues. The ends lost 0 bases at V and 7 bases at J; junction bases unmatched: 5. Looked up from germline, CDR1 is ENHRY and CDR2 is SYGVKD. CDR3 coding DNA: TGTGCCATCAGTGAGTCGACAGGGTCGGGTGGCTACACCTTC. This gives the protein CAISESTGSGGYTF.

The genes are TRBV6-6 and TRBJ2-2; D ambiguous. Germline loops: CDR1 MNHNY, CDR2 SVGAGI (reference sequence). V shed 4 bases and J shed 2 bases, with 14 bases lying between them. CDR3 length: 16 amino acids. The CDR3 bases are TGTGCCAGCAGTTCCCCTCGCGCGGTTAACACCGGGGAGCTGTTTTTT. Translating gives CASSSPRAVNTGELFF.

The table lists this clone with a few counts. This chain uses TRBV5-8 with TRBJ1-3, with D unresolved. The CDR3 runs 14 residues. Germline CDR1 SGHTS, CDR2 YDEGEE. The V end lost 10 bases, the J end lost 0 bases, and 14 bases lay between the germline ends. The CDR3 sequence is CAHGRVSSGNTIYF. CDR3 sequence (DNA): TGTGCCCACGGGCGGGTGAGCTCTGGAAACACCATATATTTT.

This clone has just one count. The chain carries TRBV19 and TRBJ2-3, with D maybe TRBD1 (6 bases). This CDR3 comprises 14 residues. In germline, CDR1 is LNHDA, CDR2 SQIVND (reference sequence). V gave up 5 bases and J gave up 9 bases, with 18 bases separating them. In DNA, the CDR3 is TGTGCCAGTAGTGCCGTGATACAGGGTTTCACGCAGTATTTT. This encodes CASSAVIQGFTQYF.

CDR3 DNA: TGTGCCAGTACCCCTAATCCCCGGGAGGGCGGGTACCAAGAGACCCAGTACTTC. Translating it yields CASTPNPREGGYQETQYF. The V call is TRBV19, the J call TRBJ2-5, with 8 bases fitting TRBD2. This CDR3 has 18 residues. The J segment lost 0 bases and the V segment lost 7 bases, leaving 16 bases of the junction unmatched. Per the germline V gene, CDR1 is LNHDA and CDR2 is SQIVND (reference sequence).

The chain has TRBV4-3 and TRBJ2-1; 8 bases map to TRBD2. CDR3 length: 17 residues. Germline V gene data show CDR1 as LGHNA and CDR2 as YSLEER. V lost 4 bases, J lost 2 bases, and 10 bases stayed unmatched. CDR3 sequence (DNA): TGCGCCAGCAGCCCCCGGGCTAGCGGGTTAGCCTACAATGAGCAGTTCTTC. Amino acid sequence: CASSPRASGLAYNEQFF.

The chain recombines TRBV29-1 with TRBJ1-4; TRBD1 is a possible D gene (6 bases). The ends were cut back, 4 bases at V and 7 bases at J, with 13 bases in the middle. The CDR3 totals 13 residues. CDR1 and CDR2 (germline): SQVTM, ANQGSEA. CDR3 nucleotide sequence: TGCAGCGTTGCTTCAGGGGCCGGTGAAAAACTGTTTTTT. This translates into CSVASGAGEKLFF.

This clone was picked up a small number of times. This chain joins TRBV6-5 and TRBJ1-1; D unclear. Germline V lookup: CDR1 MNHEY, CDR2 SVGAGI. The CDR3 covers 11 residues. Trimming cost V 2 bases and J 4 bases, with 2 bases left between them. In DNA form, the CDR3 reads TGTGCCAGCAGTTACCTCACTGAAGCTTTCTTT. This codes for CASSYLTEAFF.

V usage is TRBV6-6 and J usage is TRBJ2-7, with 12 bases fitting TRBD2. The V segment lost 4 bases and the J segment 4 bases; nucleotides outside the gene matches: 5. The CDR3 is 15 residues long. Germline V gene data show CDR1 as MNHNY and CDR2 as SVGAGI (reference sequence). The CDR3 bases are TGTGCCAGCAGTTTCCGGACTAGCGGGAATTACGAGCAGTACTTC. It yields the protein CASSFRTSGNYEQYF.

Notes on this clone: One end of the junction fails to match germline, which may point to a read error. The chain is built from TRBV7-9 and TRBJ1-6; 8 nucleotides line up with TRBD1. The CDR3 loop spans 18 amino acids. In germline, CDR1 is SEHNR, CDR2 FQNEAQ (reference sequence). The CDR3 is CSSSLRTGRGSVNSPLHF. In nucleotides, the CDR3 is TGTTCCAGCAGCCTGCGGACAGGGAGGGGCTCGGTAAATTCACCCCTCCACTTT.

The V gene is TRBV23-1, the J gene TRBJ1-5; tentatively, D is TRBD1 (6 bases). TRBV23-1 is identified as an open reading frame with a role that is uncertain. V lost 4 bases and J lost 0, with 22 bases in between. CDR3 length: 19 residues. CDR3 loop: CASSPPQGGLGDSNQPQHF. CDR3 coding DNA: TGCGCCAGCAGTCCCCCCCAAGGGGGTCTTGGTGATAGCAATCAGCCCCAGCATTTT.

The chain combines TRBV10-3 with TRBJ1-1, with TRBD1 matching over 12 bases. Losses at the gene ends were 1 base for V and 4 bases for J; bases not matched to a gene: 4. This CDR3 spans 16 amino acids. The germline gives CDR1 ENHRY, CDR2 SYGVKD. CDR3 bases: TGTGCCATCAGTGAGTTTCCGGGACAGGGGGCCACTGAAGCTTTCTTT. Amino acid sequence: CAISEFPGQGATEAFF.

In its sample, this clone was seen once. This chain uses TRBV11-1 with TRBJ2-1, with 9 bases fitting TRBD2. Trimming at V came to 5 bases and at J to 4 bases, leaving 6 bases not matched to a gene. There are 15 residues in the CDR3. Germline V gene sequence: CDR1 SGHAT, CDR2 FQDESV (reference sequence). The CDR3 nucleotides are TGTGCCAGCAGCCTTAGCGGGAGCATGTACAATGAGCAGTTCTTC. Its translation: CASSLSGSMYNEQFF.

The chain joins TRBV5-8 to TRBJ2-3; 10 nucleotides align to TRBD1. Per the germline V gene, CDR1 is SGHTS and CDR2 is YDEGEE. The CDR3 sequence is 16 residues long. V shed 5 bases and J 4 bases; nucleotides not matched to a gene: 10. The CDR3 loop reads CASRPKGTGVADTQYF. The DNA of the CDR3 is TGTGCCAGCAGGCCAAAAGGGACAGGGGTGGCAGATACGCAGTATTTT.

A few counts support this clone. The rearrangement joins TRBV5-1 to TRBJ2-7; 15 bases are a match to TRBD2. The V gene end was trimmed by 7 bases and the J gene end by 6 bases; junction bases not matched to a gene: 5. The CDR3 spans 14 residues. Germline assignment: CDR1 SGHRS and CDR2 YFSETQ. DNA for the CDR3: TGCGCCAGCGGGCCGGGACTAGCGGGAGGCGAGCAGTACTTC. It codes for CASGPGLAGGEQYF.

V usage is TRBV28 and J usage is TRBJ2-7; 7 bases map to TRBD1. Per germline, CDR1 MDHEN and CDR2 SYDVKM. Unmatched junction bases numbered 13, after V lost 3 bases and J lost 2 bases. CDR3 length: 17 residues. CDR3 coding DNA: TGTGCCAGCAGTTTCCCTCCCTTTGACAGGGATACCTACGAGCAGTACTTC. This encodes CASSFPPFDRDTYEQYF.

V is TRBV28 and J is TRBJ1-1; 7 bases are shared with TRBD1. Germline V gives CDR1 MDHEN, CDR2 SYDVKM. CDR3 length: 13 amino acids. With 7 bases clipped from V and 5 bases from J, the junction kept 7 bases outside the gene matches. Written as DNA, the CDR3 is TGTGCCAGCAACGAGGGGGCGCGGACTGAAGCTTTCTTT. Translated: CASNEGARTEAFF.

The rearrangement joins TRBV2 to TRBJ2-5; 9 nucleotides match TRBD2. Germline CDR1 SNHLY, CDR2 FYNNEI. V was clipped by 7 bases and J by 7 bases; unmatched bases: 7. This CDR3 spans 13 amino acids. The DNA of the CDR3 is TGTGCCAGCACCACGGGACTAGCCGGGACCCAGTACTTC. Its protein product is CASTTGLAGTQYF.